This T cell receptor (beta chain) was obtained from a study of T cells after yellow fever vaccination. There are 14 residues in the CDR3. One entry per CDR3 protein, called by TCRdb with MiXCR from the 5' RACE reads. Of some 600,000 distinct CDR3 sequences in the sample, roughly 12% are singletons; the top ten hold 14% to 15%. The sequence was collected from a man in his thirties or forties who received the YFV17D yellow fever vaccine. V is TRBV12-2 and J is TRBJ1-1. TRBV12-2 is flagged as a pseudogene. Sequenced material: PBMCs, taken on the day of the yellow fever booster vaccination. The CDR3 sequence is CASRLVPQNTEAFF. As DNA, the CDR3 is TGTGCAAGTCGCTTAGTACCACAGAACACTGAAGCTTTCTTT.